This T cell receptor (beta chain) was retrieved from a study of blood T cell repertoires in COVID-19. Study-level background: COVID-19 samples, acute and convalescent, were from the United States, Italy and Spain.

Participants, about 18 to 90 years old, spanned under 25 US areas. How the authors handled the data: The assay estimated nucleated cells by amplifying reference gene primers. Generated by immunoSEQ multiplex PCR, the TCRdb table keeps only in-frame clones and is missing some. D and trimming come from the DNA, and the V and J calls and clone size come from that table. The sample holds fewer than 250,000 clones, roughly three quarters seen once. The CDR3 length is 18 residues. V lost 3 bases and J lost 2, with 17 bases in between. Per germline, CDR1 MGHRA and CDR2 YSYEKL. Specimen: PBMCs or T cells enriched from blood (not recorded which). The chain recombines TRBV4-1 with TRBJ2-6; possible D gene TRBD2, 6 bases. This clonotype originated in a woman between 50 and 59 years old with acute COVID-19. The CDR3 spells CASSQGSGGSAGANVLTF. The CDR3 DNA sequence: TGCGCCAGCAGCCAGGGGAGTGGGGGGAGCGCTGGGGCCAACGTCCTGACTTTC.